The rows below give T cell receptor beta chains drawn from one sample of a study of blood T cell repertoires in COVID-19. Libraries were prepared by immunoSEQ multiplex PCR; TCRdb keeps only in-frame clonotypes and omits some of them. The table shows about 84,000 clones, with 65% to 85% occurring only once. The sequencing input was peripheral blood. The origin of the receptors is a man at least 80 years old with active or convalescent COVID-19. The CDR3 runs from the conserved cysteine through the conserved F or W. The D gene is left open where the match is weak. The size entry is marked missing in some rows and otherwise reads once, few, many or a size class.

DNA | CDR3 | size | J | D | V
TGCAGTGCTAGTATCTCACAGGGGGCCAACGAGCAGTACTTC | CSASISQGANEQYF | - | TRBJ2-7 | TRBD1 | TRBV20-1
TGTGCCAGCAGCTTAACGGGACTAGGGAGAGAGACCCAGTACTTC | CASSLTGLGRETQYF | - | TRBJ2-5 | TRBD2 | TRBV7-8
TGCGCCAGCAGCTGGGGGACAGGTGGAGCCTACGAGCAGTACTTC | CASSWGTGGAYEQYF | - | TRBJ2-7 | TRBD1 | TRBV5-1
TGTGCCAGCAGTGACAGGGATTATCAGCCCCAGCATTTT | CASSDRDYQPQHF | - | TRBJ1-5 | - | TRBV6-1
TGTGCCAGCACCCCCCCCATCGACAGGGGGCGAATGAACACTGAAGCTTTCTTT | CASTPPIDRGRMNTEAFF | once | TRBJ1-1 | TRBD1 | TRBV25-1
TGTGCCAGCAGCGTGGGACACTTAAACACTGAAGCTTTCTTT | CASSVGHLNTEAFF | - | TRBJ1-1 | - | TRBV9
TGTGCCAGCAGCCCGGACAGGAGCAATCAGCCCCAGCATTTT | CASSPDRSNQPQHF | - | TRBJ1-5 | TRBD1 | TRBV7-2
TGTGCCAGCAGGGAATCAGGGGCACGAGGGGAGCTGTTTTTT | CASRESGARGELFF | - | TRBJ2-2 | - | TRBV28
TGTGCCACCAGCAGAGAAGGCAGGGTGTACAATGAGCAGTTCTTC | CATSREGRVYNEQFF | - | TRBJ2-1 | - | TRBV15
TGTGCCAGCAGTTACTCGGGACTAGCGGGAGGCAATGAGCAGTTCTTC | CASSYSGLAGGNEQFF | - | TRBJ2-1 | TRBD2 | TRBV6-5
TGTGCCAGTAGTATGTCAATACAGAACTATGGCTACACCTTC | CASSMSIQNYGYTF | - | TRBJ1-2 | - | TRBV19
TGTGCCACCAGCAGAGACTCAGATACGCAGTATTTT | CATSRDSDTQYF | once | TRBJ2-3 | - | TRBV15
TGTGCCAGCAGCCCCGGAATCCCTGGGGACAGAGTTTATAGCAATCAGCCCCAGCATTTT | CASSPGIPGDRVYSNQPQHF | - | TRBJ1-5 | TRBD1 | TRBV9
TGTGCCAGCTCACGGGGGGAACAAGAGACCCAGTACTTC | CASSRGEQETQYF | - | TRBJ2-5 | - | TRBV18
TGCAGCGTTGAGGGGGGTTCCGGGACAGGATCGTTTGGCGAGCAGTACTTC | CSVEGGSGTGSFGEQYF | - | TRBJ2-7 | TRBD1 | TRBV29-1
TGTGCCAGCAGCCAAGTTCCCCGGGGGTCCTTGTTCTTC | CASSQVPRGSLFF | - | TRBJ2-1 | - | TRBV3-1/TRBV3-2
TGTGCCAGTGCTACCCCGGGAACAGAGAATGAAAAACTGTTTTTT | CASATPGTENEKLFF | - | TRBJ1-4 | - | TRBV19